This T cell receptor beta chain is drawn from a study of blood T cell repertoires in COVID-19 (dated by TCRdb to 2018 to 2020). The study in broad terms: Samples from collaborators originated in the United States, Italy and Spain and spanned both the acute and convalescent phases of COVID-19. Where HLA class I and class II types were available, the types were taken from metadata supplied by the sample provider, not from assay-based typing. A freely available public database, intended as a resource for researchers studying the immune response to SARS-CoV-2, is where the repertoires were released. The prospective study material was composed of cDNA or gDNA derived from T cells, B-cell-depleted T cells, or PBMCs. The sample metadata nearly always contained a de-identified subject ID, COVID-19 status, age in years and sex. Subjects who had been exposed to COVID-19, were actively infected with it, or had recovered from it provided the deeply sampled blood TCRbeta repertoires that made up the dataset. Samples were obtained from the ongoing ImmuneRACE study (first 160 participants) and from some 1,300 subjects provided by 6 global collaborators. Overall study outcomes, separate from this receptor: Clinical and demographic metadata were provided uncurated, with the amount varying by source and participant.

Comments on this clone: It lacks a known antigen. Per-base quality was not reported, and no clone a single base away is much larger than it.

Each collaborating institution followed its own protocols to collect whole blood in K2EDTA tubes. Collaborator samples were shipped for TCRbeta analysis as frozen whole blood, isolated PBMCs, or DNA extracted from either sample type. The immunoSEQ Assay, a bias-controlled multiplex PCR, was used to amplify TCRbeta CDR3 regions from genomic DNA. The published analysis was carried out like this. The number of nucleated cells in each sample was estimated from the amplification of reference gene primers within the assay. To quantify the absolute abundance of each unique TCRbeta CDR3 rearrangement, sequence reads were collapsed and filtered. For each sample, productive Simpson clonality was calculated by taking the square root of Simpson's diversity index across productive rearrangements. The immuneACCESS repertoire file appears here via TCRdb, limited to in-frame rearrangements. These files lack a portion of the clones; in checked studies, under half of the deficit traces to unresolved V genes, and the cause of the others is not known. V, J and clone size derive from that table, while D and trimming were established from the DNA sequence. This sample comprises about 62,000 clones, 88% of them detected only once. Almost 4% of the sample is taken by the ten largest.

Sequenced input: peripheral blood. The sequence was obtained from a human donor in a cohort sampled during active COVID-19.

CDR3 reads: CASSLSQGATYEQYF. The DNA is TGTGCCAGCAGCTTGTCTCAGGGTGCGACCTACGAGCAGTACTTC. The chain links TRBV5-8 with TRBJ2-7; the D gene is perhaps TRBD1, on 5 matching bases. Deletion took 1 base off V and 2 bases off J, with a span of 13 bases between the germline ends. The CDR3 measures 15 amino acids from cysteine to phenylalanine. Of the read, only the CDR3 DNA is kept; its 45 bases are in frame from base 1. Sequences SGHTS (CDR1) and YDEGEE (CDR2) are obtained from the germline V gene. Reference TRBV5-8 and TRBJ2-7 proteins supply the regions before and after the CDR3; the full variable domain is: EAGVTQSPTHLIKTRGQQATLRCSPISGHTSVYWYQQALGLGLQFLLWYDEGEERNRGNFPPRFSGRQFPNYSSELNVNALELEDSALYLCASSLSQGATYEQYFGPGTRLTVT.